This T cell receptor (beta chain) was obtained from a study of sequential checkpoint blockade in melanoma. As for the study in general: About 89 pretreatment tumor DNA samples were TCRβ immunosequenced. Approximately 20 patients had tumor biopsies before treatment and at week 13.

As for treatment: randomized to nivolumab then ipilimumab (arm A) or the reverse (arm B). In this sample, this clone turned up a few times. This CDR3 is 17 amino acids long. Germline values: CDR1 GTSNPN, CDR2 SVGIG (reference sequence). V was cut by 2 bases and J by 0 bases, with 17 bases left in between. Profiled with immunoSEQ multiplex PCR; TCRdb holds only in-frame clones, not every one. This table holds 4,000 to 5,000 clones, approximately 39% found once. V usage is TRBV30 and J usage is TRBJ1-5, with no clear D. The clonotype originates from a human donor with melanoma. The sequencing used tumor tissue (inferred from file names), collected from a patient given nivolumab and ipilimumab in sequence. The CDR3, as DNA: TGTGCCTGGAGTCGGTCCCGGACGGTTTATAGCAATCAGCCCCAGCATTTT. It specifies CAWSRSRTVYSNQPQHF.